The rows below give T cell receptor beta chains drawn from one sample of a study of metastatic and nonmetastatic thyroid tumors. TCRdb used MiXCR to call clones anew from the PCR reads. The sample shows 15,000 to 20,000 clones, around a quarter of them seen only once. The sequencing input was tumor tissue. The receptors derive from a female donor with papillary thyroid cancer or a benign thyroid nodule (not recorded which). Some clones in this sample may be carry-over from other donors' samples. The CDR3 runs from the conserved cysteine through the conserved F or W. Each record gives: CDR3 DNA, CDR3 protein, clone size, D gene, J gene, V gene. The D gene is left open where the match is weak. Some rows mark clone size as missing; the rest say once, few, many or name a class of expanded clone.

cdr3_nt: TGTGCCAGCAGTGAAAGGGCCGGCTTCAGGGGGCTATACGAGCAGTACTTC; cdr3_aa: CASSERAGFRGLYEQYF; clone_size: medium-sized; d_call: TRBD1; j_call: TRBJ2-7; v_call: TRBV2
cdr3_nt: TGCAGTGCTGGAACGGCGGGAGGGGCCTACGAGCAGTACTTC; cdr3_aa: CSAGTAGGAYEQYF; clone_size: .; d_call: TRBD2; j_call: TRBJ2-7; v_call: TRBV20-1
cdr3_nt: TGCAGTGCTAGAGGCAGGGGGAGCTCCTATAATTCACCCCTCCACTTT; cdr3_aa: CSARGRGSSYNSPLHF; clone_size: .; d_call: TRBD1; j_call: TRBJ1-6; v_call: TRBV20-1
cdr3_nt: TGTGCCAGCAGCTTGGGGCAGGGGCAGTTCTTC; cdr3_aa: CASSLGQGQFF; clone_size: .; d_call: .; j_call: TRBJ2-1; v_call: TRBV13
cdr3_nt: TGTGCCTGGAGCAAAGGAGGAGGCGGCTACACCTTC; cdr3_aa: CAWSKGGGGYTF; clone_size: medium-sized; d_call: .; j_call: TRBJ1-2; v_call: TRBV30
cdr3_nt: TGTGCCAGCAGCTTAGGTGCCCGGGATGAAAAACTGTTTTTT; cdr3_aa: CASSLGARDEKLFF; clone_size: many; d_call: .; j_call: TRBJ1-4; v_call: TRBV7-8
cdr3_nt: TGTGCCATCAGTGCGGGTACGTGGTGGGTAGCGGGAGCGAACACCGGGGAGCTGTTTTTT; cdr3_aa: CAISAGTWWVAGANTGELFF; clone_size: .; d_call: TRBD2; j_call: TRBJ2-2; v_call: TRBV25-1
cdr3_nt: TGTGCCAGCAGCTTAGGACAAGGACCTATCTTC; cdr3_aa: CASSLGQGPIF; clone_size: many; d_call: .; j_call: TRBJ2-7; v_call: TRBV13
cdr3_nt: TGTGCCAGCAGCTTTCCTAGCGGGAGGGCCCTGAACACCGGGGAGCTGTTTTTT; cdr3_aa: CASSFPSGRALNTGELFF; clone_size: .; d_call: TRBD2; j_call: TRBJ2-2; v_call: TRBV11-2
cdr3_nt: TGCAGTGCCCCCGTACAGTGGGAGCAGTACTTC; cdr3_aa: CSAPVQWEQYF; clone_size: .; d_call: .; j_call: TRBJ2-7; v_call: TRBV20-1
cdr3_nt: TGTGCCTGGAGAGTATCCACGAGGGAAAGCAGTGAAGCTTTCTTT; cdr3_aa: CAWRVSTRESSEAFF; clone_size: .; d_call: .; j_call: TRBJ1-1; v_call: TRBV30
cdr3_nt: TGCAGCACCGCGGGGACACTCGACTATGGCTACACCTTC; cdr3_aa: CSTAGTLDYGYTF; clone_size: many; d_call: .; j_call: TRBJ1-2; v_call: TRBV29-1
cdr3_nt: TGCAGTGCTAGGTCAGGGGGCTCAGCCAAAAACATTCAGTACTTC; cdr3_aa: CSARSGGSAKNIQYF; clone_size: many; d_call: TRBD1; j_call: TRBJ2-4; v_call: TRBV20-1
cdr3_nt: TGTGCCAGCAGTTTTCATCTCCCAAGGAATACTGAAGCTTTCTTT; cdr3_aa: CASSFHLPRNTEAFF; clone_size: many; d_call: .; j_call: TRBJ1-1; v_call: TRBV28
cdr3_nt: TGCGCCAGCAGCCAAACAGCCTCTGGAAACACCATATATTTT; cdr3_aa: CASSQTASGNTIYF; clone_size: .; d_call: .; j_call: TRBJ1-3; v_call: TRBV5-1
cdr3_nt: TGCGCCAGCAGCTTAAGTTACCGGGACAGGGGACGAGGTTACACCTTC; cdr3_aa: CASSLSYRDRGRGYTF; clone_size: many; d_call: TRBD1; j_call: TRBJ1-2; v_call: TRBV4-1
cdr3_nt: TGTGCCAGCAGTCCCAGGGGGTATGGAAACACCATATATTTT; cdr3_aa: CASSPRGYGNTIYF; clone_size: medium-sized; d_call: TRBD1; j_call: TRBJ1-3; v_call: TRBV27
cdr3_nt: TGTGCCAGCAGTGGGGGAGCGGAGGAGACCCAGTACTTC; cdr3_aa: CASSGGAEETQYF; clone_size: .; d_call: .; j_call: TRBJ2-5; v_call: TRBV27
cdr3_nt: TGTGCCAGCAGTGAAGGACTAAAGGGCAACGAGCAGTACTTC; cdr3_aa: CASSEGLKGNEQYF; clone_size: .; d_call: .; j_call: TRBJ2-7; v_call: TRBV6-1
cdr3_nt: TGTGCCAGCAGCTTTGACAGGGGAAACACCATATATTTT; cdr3_aa: CASSFDRGNTIYF; clone_size: many; d_call: .; j_call: TRBJ1-3; v_call: TRBV11-2
cdr3_nt: TGTGCCAGCTCTAGCGCCTCGGGGGCCGGGGAGCTGTTTTTT; cdr3_aa: CASSSASGAGELFF; clone_size: many; d_call: .; j_call: TRBJ2-2; v_call: TRBV6-4
cdr3_nt: TGTGCCAGCAGTCCTGGGACGGGGACGGGAAACTATGGCTACACCTTC; cdr3_aa: CASSPGTGTGNYGYTF; clone_size: .; d_call: .; j_call: TRBJ1-2; v_call: TRBV28
cdr3_nt: TGTGCCAGCAGTGAACCTCACAGGGGCAACTATGGCTACACCTTC; cdr3_aa: CASSEPHRGNYGYTF; clone_size: medium-sized; d_call: TRBD1; j_call: TRBJ1-2; v_call: TRBV6-1
cdr3_nt: TGCAGTGCTAGAGATTATGAGGGTAGCACAGATACGCAGTATTTT; cdr3_aa: CSARDYEGSTDTQYF; clone_size: many; d_call: .; j_call: TRBJ2-3; v_call: TRBV20-1
cdr3_nt: TGTGCCAGCAGTTACTCGAGGAGGGAGTTACGTGGCTACACCTTC; cdr3_aa: CASSYSRRELRGYTF; clone_size: .; d_call: .; j_call: TRBJ1-2; v_call: TRBV6-2/TRBV6-3
cdr3_nt: TGTGCCAGCAGTCCAAATTATAGTGGGGCCAACGTCCTGACTTTC; cdr3_aa: CASSPNYSGANVLTF; clone_size: many; d_call: .; j_call: TRBJ2-6; v_call: TRBV6-1
cdr3_nt: TGTGCCAGCAGTATACAGGATCTATATGGCTACACCTTC; cdr3_aa: CASSIQDLYGYTF; clone_size: .; d_call: .; j_call: TRBJ1-2; v_call: TRBV19
cdr3_nt: TGTGCCAGCAGCGTTTCCTCAACCTTACGGGCAGATACGCAGTATTTT; cdr3_aa: CASSVSSTLRADTQYF; clone_size: many; d_call: .; j_call: TRBJ2-3; v_call: TRBV9
cdr3_nt: TGTGCCAGCAGCTTACACGTCAGCTCAAACACTGAAGCTTTCTTT; cdr3_aa: CASSLHVSSNTEAFF; clone_size: many; d_call: .; j_call: TRBJ1-1; v_call: TRBV5-4
cdr3_nt: TGTGCCAGCAGTAACCAGGGGCGAAACACCATATATTTT; cdr3_aa: CASSNQGRNTIYF; clone_size: .; d_call: .; j_call: TRBJ1-3; v_call: TRBV6-5
cdr3_nt: TGTGCCAGCAGTATTCAGGGGGACTCCTACAATGAGCAGTTCTTC; cdr3_aa: CASSIQGDSYNEQFF; clone_size: few; d_call: TRBD1; j_call: TRBJ2-1; v_call: TRBV6-9
cdr3_nt: TGCAGTGCTAGAGACTTAACTAGCGGGTTTGCGTATGAGCAGTTCTTC; cdr3_aa: CSARDLTSGFAYEQFF; clone_size: many; d_call: TRBD2; j_call: TRBJ2-1; v_call: TRBV20-1
cdr3_nt: TGCAGTGCTAGGGCGGACAGGGCTCACGAGCAGTACTTC; cdr3_aa: CSARADRAHEQYF; clone_size: many; d_call: TRBD1; j_call: TRBJ2-7; v_call: TRBV20-1
cdr3_nt: TGTGCCAGCAGCTTCAACAGGGCCTCCTATGGCTACACCTTC; cdr3_aa: CASSFNRASYGYTF; clone_size: .; d_call: .; j_call: TRBJ1-2; v_call: TRBV7-2
cdr3_nt: TGTGCCACCAGGACAGGGGGCGACACCGGGGAGCTGTTTTTT; cdr3_aa: CATRTGGDTGELFF; clone_size: .; d_call: TRBD1; j_call: TRBJ2-2; v_call: TRBV24-1
cdr3_nt: TGCGCCAGCACCCCTGACAGCGGCTATGGCTACACCTTC; cdr3_aa: CASTPDSGYGYTF; clone_size: .; d_call: .; j_call: TRBJ1-2; v_call: TRBV5-1
cdr3_nt: TGTGCCAGCAGGTTAATTGATAACACCGGGGAGCCGTTTTTT; cdr3_aa: CASRLIDNTGEPFF; clone_size: .; d_call: .; j_call: TRBJ2-2; v_call: TRBV27
cdr3_nt: TGTGCCAGCAGTGTTCTCGAGCAGTACTTC; cdr3_aa: CASSVLEQYF; clone_size: few; d_call: .; j_call: TRBJ2-7; v_call: TRBV2
cdr3_nt: TGCGCCAGCAGATCCAGCGGGGCCAACACCTGGCAGCTGTTTTTT; cdr3_aa: CASRSSGANTWQLFF; clone_size: .; d_call: TRBD2; j_call: TRBJ2-2; v_call: TRBV10-2
cdr3_nt: TGCAGTGCCAGAATAGCGGGATCATCCTACGAGCAGTACTTC; cdr3_aa: CSARIAGSSYEQYF; clone_size: .; d_call: TRBD2; j_call: TRBJ2-7; v_call: TRBV20-1
cdr3_nt: TGTGCCAGCAGTGCGCTAGAGTACAATGAGCAGTTCTTC; cdr3_aa: CASSALEYNEQFF; clone_size: many; d_call: .; j_call: TRBJ2-1; v_call: TRBV27
cdr3_nt: TGCAGTGCTAGAACAGGAGACAGGGATGGGGAGCAGTACTTC; cdr3_aa: CSARTGDRDGEQYF; clone_size: .; d_call: TRBD1; j_call: TRBJ2-7; v_call: TRBV20-1
cdr3_nt: TGTGCCGTCAGCGGAAGAGGGCCCTACGAGCAGTACTTC; cdr3_aa: CAVSGRGPYEQYF; clone_size: .; d_call: .; j_call: TRBJ2-7; v_call: TRBV6-1
cdr3_nt: TGTGCCAGCAGCTTGGCAGGGGGCCTCCACTCTGGGGCCAACGTCCTGACTTTC; cdr3_aa: CASSLAGGLHSGANVLTF; clone_size: .; d_call: TRBD1; j_call: TRBJ2-6; v_call: TRBV7-8
cdr3_nt: TGTGCCAGCAGCCCACAGGGAAAAAGCTACGAGCAGTACTTC; cdr3_aa: CASSPQGKSYEQYF; clone_size: .; d_call: .; j_call: TRBJ2-7; v_call: TRBV11-2
cdr3_nt: TGTGCCAGTAGTGAGGCAGGCCGTACTCGGATATACGAGCAGTACTTC; cdr3_aa: CASSEAGRTRIYEQYF; clone_size: .; d_call: .; j_call: TRBJ2-7; v_call: TRBV19
cdr3_nt: TGTGCCAGCAGTTTATTTCGGACCTCCTACGAGCAGTACTTC; cdr3_aa: CASSLFRTSYEQYF; clone_size: few; d_call: .; j_call: TRBJ2-7; v_call: TRBV27
cdr3_nt: TGTGCCAGTAGTAATCCGGGACAGGGGTACACTGAAGCTTTCTTT; cdr3_aa: CASSNPGQGYTEAFF; clone_size: many; d_call: TRBD1; j_call: TRBJ1-1; v_call: TRBV19
cdr3_nt: TGCGCCAGCAGCTTCTCCCGACTAGCGGAATCCTACGAGCAGTACTTC; cdr3_aa: CASSFSRLAESYEQYF; clone_size: .; d_call: TRBD2; j_call: TRBJ2-7; v_call: TRBV5-1
cdr3_nt: TGCGCCAGCAAGGAGGGGCTTGATTCACCCCTCCACTTT; cdr3_aa: CASKEGLDSPLHF; clone_size: few; d_call: .; j_call: TRBJ1-6; v_call: TRBV10-2
cdr3_nt: TGTGCCAGCAGTTACGATCGTAGTCAAGAGACCCAGTACTTC; cdr3_aa: CASSYDRSQETQYF; clone_size: few; d_call: .; j_call: TRBJ2-5; v_call: TRBV6-5
cdr3_nt: TGTGCCACCAGTGATTTTTACAGGGGAATAGATACGCAGTATTTT; cdr3_aa: CATSDFYRGIDTQYF; clone_size: many; d_call: TRBD1; j_call: TRBJ2-3; v_call: TRBV24-1
cdr3_nt: TGTGCCAGTAGTTTAGACAGTGCGACTTCCTACGAGCATTACTTC; cdr3_aa: CASSLDSATSYEHYF; clone_size: .; d_call: .; j_call: TRBJ2-7; v_call: TRBV19
cdr3_nt: TGCAGTGCTAGACTACGGGGCAATGAGCAGTTCTTC; cdr3_aa: CSARLRGNEQFF; clone_size: once; d_call: .; j_call: TRBJ2-1; v_call: TRBV20-1
cdr3_nt: TGCAGCGTTGATTTCGGGGCAGGGTGCGCCGGGGAGCTGTTTTTT; cdr3_aa: CSVDFGAGCAGELFF; clone_size: .; d_call: .; j_call: TRBJ2-2; v_call: TRBV29-1
cdr3_nt: TGTGCCAGCAGTGAGCTGGGGACAGACCCCGCAACCGAGACCCAGTACTTC; cdr3_aa: CASSELGTDPATETQYF; clone_size: many; d_call: TRBD1; j_call: TRBJ2-5; v_call: TRBV2